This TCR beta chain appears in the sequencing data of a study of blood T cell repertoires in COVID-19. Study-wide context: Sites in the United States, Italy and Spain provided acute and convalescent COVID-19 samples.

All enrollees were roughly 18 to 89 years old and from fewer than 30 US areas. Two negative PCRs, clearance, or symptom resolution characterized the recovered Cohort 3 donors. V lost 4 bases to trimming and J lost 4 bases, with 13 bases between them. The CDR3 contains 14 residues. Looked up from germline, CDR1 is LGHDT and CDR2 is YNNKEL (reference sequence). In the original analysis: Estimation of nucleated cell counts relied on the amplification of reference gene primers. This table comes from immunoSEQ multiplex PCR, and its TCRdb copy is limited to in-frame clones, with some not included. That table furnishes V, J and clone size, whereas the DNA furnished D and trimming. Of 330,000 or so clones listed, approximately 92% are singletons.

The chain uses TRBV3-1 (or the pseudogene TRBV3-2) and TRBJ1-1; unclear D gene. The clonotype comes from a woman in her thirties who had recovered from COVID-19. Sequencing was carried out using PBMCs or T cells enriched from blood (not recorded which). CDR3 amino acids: CASSLSSGGTEAFF. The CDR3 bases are TGTGCCAGCAGCCTCAGTTCAGGAGGCACTGAAGCTTTCTTT.